These 28 T cell receptor beta chains share one sample of origin, sequenced in a study of T-cell memory formation after mild COVID-19. TCRdb redid the calling of the 5' RACE reads with MiXCR, one entry per CDR3 protein. Here the sample spans more than 85,000 distinct CDR3 sequences, around 10% being singletons. Sequencing used PBMCs or a T cell subset sorted from them (not recorded which). Receptors originate from a young man who had mild COVID-19 (a few samples of this study predate the infection). Cell type and time point are not known.

This clonotype has a handful of counts. V is TRBV21-1 and J is TRBJ1-5. TRBV21-1 is labeled a pseudogene. The CDR3 spans 14 residues. CDR3 in amino acids: CASSKVAGNQPQHF. CDR3 nucleotide sequence: TGTGCCAGCAGCAAAGTCGCAGGGAATCAGCCCCAGCATTTT.

This clonotype was seen a handful of times. This chain joins TRBV19 and TRBJ2-7; 8 positions match TRBD2. Germline trimming cut 7 bases from V and 6 bases from J; bases unmatched to any gene: 11. There are 14 residues in the CDR3. Germline loops: CDR1 LNHDA, CDR2 SQIVND (reference sequence). CDR3 sequence: CASTPGLGILEQYF. Here the CDR3 DNA reads TGTGCCAGTACTCCGGGACTAGGGATTCTCGAGCAGTACTTC. Using reference TRBV19 and TRBJ2-7 for the parts outside the CDR3, the full variable domain is DGGITQSPKYLFRKEGQNVTLSCEQNLNHDAMYWYRQDPGQGLRLIYYSQIVNDFQKGDIAEGYSVSREKKESFPLTVTSAQKNPTAFYLCASTPGLGILEQYFGPGTRLTVT.

The chain links TRBV7-3 to TRBJ2-3; possibly TRBD1 for D (5 bases). In germline, CDR1 is SGHTA, CDR2 FQGTGA. V shed 4 bases and J shed 3 bases, with 14 bases lying between them. This CDR3 has 15 amino acids. Written as DNA, the CDR3 is TGTGCCAGCAGCTCCAGGACATCAATTACAGATACGCAGTATTTT. This codes for CASSSRTSITDTQYF.

This clonotype was detected a few times. The V gene is TRBV2, the J gene TRBJ2-7; D unresolved. V was pared by 11 bases and J by 2 bases, with 16 bases between. The V gene's germline CDR1 is SNHLY and CDR2 FYNNEI. The CDR3 has 13 amino acids. CDR3 DNA: TGTGCCGCAACCTCAACGCGGACCTACGAGCAGTACGTC. Its translation is CAATSTRTYEQYV.

This clonotype was observed many times. The V gene is TRBV4-3, the J gene TRBJ2-1, with 7 bases that match TRBD2. V dropped 0 bases and J dropped 3; count of bases not matched to a gene: 2. Germline CDR1 and CDR2: LGHNA and YSLEER. The CDR3 consists of 15 residues. The DNA for the CDR3 is TGCGCCAGCAGCCAAGATCCGGGGGGCTACAATGAGCAGTTCTTC. Its translation: CASSQDPGGYNEQFF.

This clonotype appeared many times. This chain uses TRBV9 with TRBJ1-2; D uncertain. From germline, CDR1 is SGDLS and CDR2 YYNGEE. V was cut by 7 bases and J by 6 bases, with 19 bases left in between. The CDR3 sequence is 14 residues long. The CDR3 is CASGTGGSLDGYTF. CDR3 sequence (DNA): TGTGCCAGCGGTACGGGAGGCAGTCTCGATGGCTACACCTTC.

This clonotype was counted a few times. This chain uses TRBV6-5 with TRBJ2-1, with 7 bases that match TRBD1. The V and J ends lost 4 bases and 7 bases, in that order; junction bases with no gene match: 7. This CDR3 region has 14 residues. Germline V gene data show CDR1 as MNHEY and CDR2 as SVGAGI. The CDR3 DNA sequence: TGTGCCAGCAGTTCTACCGACAGGGTGAATGAGCAGTTCTTC. This encodes CASSSTDRVNEQFF.

In this sample, this clonotype turned up a few times. The chain is built from TRBV29-1 and TRBJ1-1, with no clear D. V was pared by 3 bases and J by 10 bases, with 15 bases between. The CDR3 has 12 amino acids. CDR1 and CDR2 from the germline V gene are SQVTM and ANQGSEA. The CDR3 here is CSVDEGSKGAFF. The CDR3 DNA follows: TGCAGCGTTGATGAGGGCTCAAAAGGAGCTTTCTTT.

The chain couples TRBV11-1 to TRBJ2-5; D is possibly TRBD2 (5 bases). V lost 5 bases, J lost 2 bases, and 12 bases lay in between. CDR1 is SGHAT, CDR2 FQDESV, per germline (reference sequence). The length of the CDR3 is 14 residues. The CDR3 bases are TGTGCCAGCAGCGACTACCGGACTCAAGAGACCCAGTACTTC. Amino acid sequence: CASSDYRTQETQYF.

This clonotype has more than one count but fewer than ten. The chain links TRBV4-2 to TRBJ1-6; a weak D match, TRBD1 (6 bases). Trimming took off 3 bases at V and 7 bases at J, with 10 bases between the two ends. CDR3 length: 14 amino acids. Per the germline V gene, CDR1 is LGHNA and CDR2 is YNFKEQ. CDR3 sequence (DNA): TGTGCCAGCAGCCAGGCTGGGGGCAATTCACCCCTCCACTTT. This encodes CASSQAGGNSPLHF.

This clonotype appeared a few times. The V and J genes are TRBV5-5 and TRBJ2-7; D is unresolved. Germline CDR1 is SGHKS and CDR2 is YYEKEE (reference sequence). This CDR3 is 17 amino acids long. Trimming stripped 6 bases from V and 0 bases from J, with 22 bases between. The CDR3 spells CASTTGMARMSSYEQYV. CDR3 sequence (DNA): TGTGCCAGCACCACTGGAATGGCCAGAATGAGCTCCTACGAGCAGTACGTC.

This clonotype was detected a few times. This CDR3 reads CASSFSDVGLGYTF. CDR3 DNA: TGCGCCAGCAGCTTTTCAGACGTGGGGCTCGGCTACACCTTC. This chain joins TRBV5-1 and TRBJ1-2; D possibly corresponds to TRBD1 (5 bases). Germline CDR1 SGHRS, CDR2 YFSETQ. The CDR3 contains 14 residues. V was clipped by 2 bases and J by 8 bases, with 16 bases between them.

This clonotype came up a few times. The chain carries TRBV7-9 and TRBJ2-5; D might be TRBD1 (6 bases). Trimming stripped 0 bases from V and 1 base from J, with 12 bases between. CDR3 length: 16 amino acids. Germline V gene lookup returns CDR1 SEHNR and CDR2 FQNEAQ (reference sequence). The CDR3, as DNA: TGTGCCAGCAGCTTAGCTAGATTCAGGGGCCAAGAGACCCAGTACTTC. This sequence encodes CASSLARFRGQETQYF.

This clonotype was counted only a few times. The V call is TRBV11-2, the J call TRBJ2-1; 15 positions match TRBD2. With 5 bases clipped from V and 8 bases from J, the junction kept 10 bases outside the gene matches. The CDR3 has 17 residues. Germline-derived CDR1 and CDR2 are SGHAT and FQNNGV. The CDR3 loop is CASSDWTSGGAKDEQFF. CDR3 coding DNA: TGTGCCAGCAGCGACTGGACTAGCGGGGGGGCAAAAGATGAGCAGTTCTTC.

The chain is built from TRBV11-2 and TRBJ1-5; perhaps TRBD1 as D (5 bases). The CDR3 has 13 amino acids. V gave up 4 bases and J gave up 7 bases, with 11 bases separating them. Looked up from germline, CDR1 is SGHAT and CDR2 is FQNNGV. CDR3 residues: CASSWSRGQPQHF. CDR3 bases: TGTGCCAGCAGCTGGTCGAGGGGACAGCCCCAGCATTTT. The whole variable domain, remainder taken from reference TRBV11-2 and TRBJ1-5, is EAGVAQSPRYKIIEKRQSVAFWCNPISGHATLYWYQQILGQGPKLLIQFQNNGVVDDSQLPKDRFSAERLKGVDSTLKIQPAKLEDSAVYLCASSWSRGQPQHFGDGTRLSIL.

Many counts were recorded for this clonotype. V and J are TRBV10-3 and TRBJ2-6; 10 bases line up with TRBD1. This CDR3 has 16 amino acids. Germline CDR1 reads ENHRY; CDR2 reads SYGVKD. J was trimmed by 0 bases and V by 10 bases; bases with no gene match: 6. CDR3 sequence (DNA): TGTGCCAATTCCGGGACAGGGGTCTCTGGGGCCAACGTCCTGACTTTC. Translating gives CANSGTGVSGANVLTF.

This chain connects TRBV4-2 to TRBJ2-2, with TRBD1 identical over 7 bases. The germline V gene encodes CDR1 LGHNA and CDR2 YNFKEQ. The CDR3 runs to 17 residues. V was pared by 4 bases and J by 6 bases, with 14 bases of the junction left unmatched. CDR3 DNA sequence: TGTGCCAGCAGCCCCCGTGGTAGGGACAGCCTGCCCGGGGAGCTGTTTTTT. It encodes CASSPRGRDSLPGELFF.

This clonotype was seen a handful of times. The CDR3 region has the DNA TGTGCCAGCAGTGTTAGGGCCCTTTCCCCCGGCTTATACAATGAGCAGTTCTTC. Protein: CASSVRALSPGLYNEQFF. The rearrangement links TRBV2 to TRBJ2-1; no clear D gene. The ends were cut back, 4 bases at V and 4 bases at J, with 23 bases in the middle. Germline V lookup: CDR1 SNHLY, CDR2 FYNNEI. There are 18 residues in the CDR3.

This clonotype was seen a handful of times. The rearrangement joins TRBV11-2 to TRBJ2-2; D gene unclear. The length of the CDR3 is 15 residues. The V and J ends lost 2 bases and 4 bases respectively, with 11 bases between them. Germline lookup yields CDR1 SGHAT and CDR2 FQNNGV. The CDR3 sequence is CASSLCPVCTGELFF. CDR3 nucleotide sequence: TGTGCCAGCAGCTTATGTCCAGTTTGCACCGGGGAGCTGTTTTTT.

The genes are TRBV4-3 and TRBJ1-5; D is undetermined. The V gene's germline CDR1 is LGHNA and CDR2 YSLEER. V shed 0 bases and J shed 0 bases, with 6 bases lying between them. This CDR3 region has 15 residues. The CDR3 here is CASSQDRHSNQPQHF. The CDR3 bases are TGCGCCAGCAGCCAAGATCGACATAGCAATCAGCCCCAGCATTTT.

This clonotype was counted between two and nine times. This chain uses TRBV6-5 with TRBJ2-7, with a tentative D call TRBD2 (7 bases). The CDR3 has 14 amino acids. Trimming took 7 bases from V and 5 from J, leaving 18 bases between them. Germline lookup yields CDR1 MNHEY and CDR2 SVGAGI. The CDR3 DNA sequence: TGTGCCAGCACGCTTGGGGGGGCGTGGAACGAGCAGTACTTC. It translates to CASTLGGAWNEQYF.

J is TRBJ2-7 and V is TRBV4-1; the D gene is possibly TRBD2 (6 bases). Germline-derived CDR1 and CDR2 are MGHRA and YSYEKL. The CDR3 is made up of 13 amino acids. Between the trimmed V and J ends, which lost 0 bases and 9 bases, there was a span of 12 bases. The CDR3 bases are TGCGCCAGCAGCCAAGATTGGGGAGGTTGGCAGTACGTC. This gives the protein CASSQDWGGWQYV.

This clonotype was detected only a few times. This chain links TRBV4-1 with TRBJ2-3; 12 bases align to TRBD2. The CDR3 spans 17 residues. Germline CDR1 and CDR2: MGHRA and YSYEKL. Germline trimming cut 3 bases from V and 6 bases from J; bases unmatched to any gene: 10. The CDR3 nucleotides read TGCGCCAGCAGCCAGTGGACTAGCGGGGTCGAATCGGATACGCAGTATTTT. Its translation: CASSQWTSGVESDTQYF.

The sample holds a few counts of this clonotype. The chain is built from TRBV19 and TRBJ2-1, with D maybe TRBD2 (5 bases). This CDR3 is built from 10 residues. The germline V gene has CDR1 LNHDA and CDR2 SQIVND (reference sequence). V was cut by 4 bases and J by 10 bases, with 5 bases left in between. CDR3 nucleotide sequence: TGTGCCAGTAGTAGAGGGGAGCAGTTCTTC. This encodes CASSRGEQFF.

This clonotype was seen only a few times. The J gene is TRBJ1-1, the V gene TRBV20-1; D uncertain. Germline V lookup: CDR1 DFQATT, CDR2 SNEGSKA (reference sequence). This CDR3 contains 13 residues. V lost 0 bases and J lost 3, with 8 bases in between. Written as DNA, the CDR3 is TGCAGTGCTAGAGATTCAGACTACACTGAAGCTTTCTTT. Its protein is CSARDSDYTEAFF.

The chain couples TRBV4-1 to TRBJ2-1; D gene uncertain. The CDR3 runs 14 residues. Trimming removed 1 base from V and 4 bases from J, with 8 bases in between. Germline loops: CDR1 MGHRA, CDR2 YSYEKL. CDR3 sequence (DNA): TGCGCCAGCAGCCAAGGGGGAAGGTACAATGAGCAGTTCTTC. This codes for CASSQGGRYNEQFF.

This clonotype was observed a few times. This chain connects TRBV28 to TRBJ2-1; 9 bases are shared with TRBD1. J was trimmed by 3 bases and V by 6 bases; bases with no gene match: 12. CDR3 length: 17 residues. Germline lookup yields CDR1 MDHEN and CDR2 SYDVKM. The CDR3 region has the DNA TGTGCCAGCAGCGTGGACAGGGGCCGCTCTCGCTACAATGAGCAGTTCTTC. Encoded protein: CASSVDRGRSRYNEQFF.

The genes are TRBV6-2 or TRBV6-3 and TRBJ2-7; the D gene is possibly TRBD2 (6 bases). This CDR3 comprises 14 residues. CDR1 is MNHEY, CDR2 SVGEGT, per germline. V lost 6 bases, J lost 3 bases, and 15 bases lay in between. DNA for the CDR3: TGTGCCAGCAGCTGGGGACTGGAGGACTACGAGCAGTACTTC. Its translation is CASSWGLEDYEQYF.